The 30 T cell receptor beta chains below all came from one sample that was sequenced in a study of identical twins. Each CDR3 protein is one row after TCRdb ran MiXCR on the 5' RACE reads. Of 400,000 to 550,000 distinct CDR3 sequences in the sample, about 20% were seen once. The same sample was also used in a study of T cells expressing NK-cell markers.

Sequencing input: CD4+ T cells sorted from blood. All receptors derive from a woman aged 18-30 years in good health.

In this sample, this clonotype turned up a few times. The chain links TRBV2 to TRBJ2-7; D is perhaps TRBD1 (5 bases). The germline V gene encodes CDR1 SNHLY and CDR2 FYNNEI. V was shortened by 2 bases and J by 3 bases, with 11 bases between the two germline ends. The CDR3 is made up of 14 amino acids. The chain's CDR3 is CASSEQGWDYEQYF. The CDR3 nucleotides are TGTGCCAGCAGTGAACAGGGATGGGACTACGAGCAGTACTTC.

The rearrangement uses TRBV25-1 and TRBJ2-1; maybe TRBD2 (6 bases). CDR1 and CDR2 from the germline V gene are MGHDK and SYGVNS. This CDR3 is 15 amino acids long. V lost 2 bases and J lost 10, with 18 bases in between. The CDR3 spells CASSETSSGVIEQFF. The CDR3 DNA reads TGTGCCAGCAGTGAAACAAGCTCGGGGGTGATCGAGCAGTTCTTC. Using reference TRBV25-1 and TRBJ2-1 for the parts outside the CDR3, the full variable domain is EADIYQTPRYLVIGTGKKITLECSQTMGHDKMYWYQQDPGMELHLIHYSYGVNSTEKGDLSSESTVSRIRTEHFPLTLESARPSHTSQYLCASSETSSGVIEQFFGPGTRLTVL.

J is TRBJ1-1 and V is TRBV11-1, with D unclear. This CDR3 is built from 12 residues. The V gene's germline CDR1 is SGHAT and CDR2 FQDESV (reference sequence). V lost 2 bases, J lost 11 bases, and 12 bases lay in between. As DNA, the CDR3 is TGTGCCAGCAGCTTATTAGCGGACCGGGCTTTCTTT. Residues: CASSLLADRAFF.

The genes are TRBV5-6 and TRBJ2-5, with TRBD2 matching over 10 bases. Trimming cost V 4 bases and J 5 bases; bases outside gene matches: 5. Germline CDR1 reads SGHDT; CDR2 reads YYEEEE. This CDR3 contains 14 residues. CDR3 nucleotides: TGTGCCAGCAGCGAGGCTAGCGGGAGTGAGACCCAGTACTTC. This translates into CASSEASGSETQYF.

The sample holds a few counts of this clonotype. This chain joins TRBV11-2 and TRBJ2-1; 9 bases align to TRBD2. Per the germline V gene, CDR1 is SGHAT and CDR2 is FQNNGV. This CDR3 comprises 17 residues. The trim removed 1 base at V and 10 bases at J, leaving 14 bases unmatched. The CDR3 DNA sequence: TGTGCCAGCAGCTTAGGGGGCGGGGGGGTATTACGATACGAGCAGTTCTTC. Translating gives CASSLGGGGVLRYEQFF.

This sequence joins TRBV9 and TRBJ2-6; D ambiguous. This CDR3 is built from 14 residues. V lost 2 bases, J lost 0 bases, and 3 bases lay in between. Germline V gene sequence: CDR1 SGDLS, CDR2 YYNGEE. CDR3 nucleotide sequence: TGTGCCAGCAGCGTTGGCTCTGGGGCCAACGTCCTGACTTTC. It specifies CASSVGSGANVLTF.

This clonotype has a handful of counts. The CDR3 coding sequence is TGTGCCAGTAGTACGAGGACAGGTCTCAGCGGGGAGCTGTTTTTT. Translating gives CASSTRTGLSGELFF. The V and J genes are TRBV19 and TRBJ2-2; 7 nucleotides line up with TRBD1. Germline V gene data show CDR1 as LNHDA and CDR2 as SQIVND (reference sequence). Trimming cost V 4 bases and J 7 bases; bases outside gene matches: 9. This CDR3 is 15 amino acids long.

Many counts were recorded for this clonotype. The chain employs TRBV5-5 and TRBJ2-3, with D perhaps matching TRBD2 (5 bases). The germline V and J ends were trimmed by 2 bases and 3 bases, with 10 bases remaining between them. The CDR3 loop spans 14 amino acids. From germline, CDR1 is SGHKS and CDR2 YYEKEE (reference sequence). CDR3 residues: CASSFRGNTDTQYF. The CDR3 bases are TGTGCCAGCAGCTTCCGGGGTAATACAGATACGCAGTATTTT.

This clonotype occurred a few times. V usage is TRBV5-1 and J usage is TRBJ2-5; tentatively, D is TRBD1 (5 bases). CDR3 length equals 15 residues. Between the trimmed V and J ends, which lost 1 base and 2 bases, there was a span of 12 bases. Germline-derived CDR1 and CDR2 are SGHRS and YFSETQ. The CDR3 region is CASSLSKPGQETQYF. CDR3 DNA sequence: TGCGCCAGCAGCTTGTCCAAGCCAGGGCAAGAGACCCAGTACTTC.

This clonotype was observed at least ten times. The chain uses TRBV10-2 and TRBJ1-6; the D is unclear. The CDR3 contains 16 residues. V was cut by 2 bases and J by 2 bases, with 10 bases left in between. Looked up from germline, CDR1 is WSHSY and CDR2 is SAAADI. The CDR3 loop is CASSEGDFTYNSPLHF. The DNA for the CDR3 is TGCGCCAGCAGTGAGGGAGATTTCACCTATAATTCACCCCTCCACTTT.

This clonotype has more than one count but fewer than ten. The chain joins TRBV4-3 to TRBJ2-3; perhaps TRBD1 as D (5 bases). V lost 2 bases to trimming and J lost 0 bases, with 12 bases between them. Germline V lookup: CDR1 LGHNA, CDR2 YSLEER. CDR3 size: 16 residues. CDR3 in amino acids: CASSQQHRRSTDTQYF. Here the CDR3 DNA reads TGCGCCAGCAGCCAACAACACAGGAGAAGCACAGATACGCAGTATTTT.

This clonotype was found a few times. This rearrangement joins TRBV15 to TRBJ2-1, with D perhaps matching TRBD2 (6 bases). The CDR3 runs to 16 residues. Looked up from germline, CDR1 is LNHNV and CDR2 is YYDKDF (reference sequence). V was trimmed by 1 base and J by 4 bases, leaving 14 bases between them. Here the CDR3 reads CATSRVTGTYYNEQFF. The CDR3 DNA reads TGTGCCACCAGCAGAGTTACCGGGACTTATTACAATGAGCAGTTCTTC.

This clonotype showed up many times. The chain carries TRBV29-1 and TRBJ2-1; the match to TRBD2 covers 7 bases. In germline, CDR1 is SQVTM, CDR2 ANQGSEA. V was pared by 7 bases and J by 0 bases, with 3 bases of the junction left unmatched. The CDR3 has 13 residues. CDR3 nucleotide sequence: TGCAGCGACCGGACTAGCTCCTACAATGAGCAGTTCTTC. This translates into CSDRTSSYNEQFF.

The chain has TRBV10-3 and TRBJ2-3; D remains unclear. The V gene's germline CDR1 is ENHRY and CDR2 SYGVKD. V was pared by 3 bases and J by 0 bases, with 4 bases between. The CDR3 consists of 13 residues. The CDR3 here is CAISDSSTDTQYF. As DNA, the CDR3 is TGTGCCATCAGTGACTCTAGCACAGATACGCAGTATTTT.

This clonotype was seen more than once but under ten times. This chain connects TRBV3-1 to TRBJ2-7; D is uncertain. The V gene lost 3 bases and the J gene lost 3 bases, with 9 bases spanning the gap. In germline, CDR1 is LGHDT, CDR2 YNNKEL (reference sequence). The length of the CDR3 is 13 residues. The CDR3 sequence is CASSHRGFYEQYF. The DNA for the CDR3 is TGTGCCAGCAGCCATCGTGGATTCTACGAGCAGTACTTC.

This rearrangement joins TRBV4-3 to TRBJ2-7; no reliable D call. This CDR3 comprises 13 residues. Germline values: CDR1 LGHNA, CDR2 YSLEER. Trimming took off 0 bases at V and 6 bases at J, with 9 bases between the two ends. The CDR3 loop is CASSQDWHGEQYF. CDR3 coding DNA: TGCGCCAGCAGCCAAGACTGGCACGGCGAGCAGTACTTC.

The chain joins TRBV9 to TRBJ2-1; D unclear. Trimming pared 2 bases from V and 5 bases from J, leaving 14 bases between. Germline V gene data show CDR1 as SGDLS and CDR2 as YYNGEE. This CDR3 has 15 amino acids. In DNA, the CDR3 is TGTGCCAGCAGCGTCAGCCCACTGGGCCACAATGAGCAGTTCTTC. Translating it yields CASSVSPLGHNEQFF.

V and J are TRBV5-4 and TRBJ2-6; D uncertain. The germline gives CDR1 SGHNT, CDR2 YYREEE (reference sequence). The CDR3 consists of 16 residues. Between the trimmed V and J ends, which lost 2 bases and 0 bases, there was a span of 9 bases. The CDR3 region is CASSFAQLSGANVLTF. The DNA of the CDR3 is TGTGCCAGCAGCTTTGCCCAGCTCTCTGGGGCCAACGTCCTGACTTTC. Complete variable domain (other parts from reference TRBV5-4 and TRBJ2-6): ETGVTQSPTHLIKTRGQQVTLRCSSQSGHNTVSWYQQALGQGPQFIFQYYREEENGRGNFPPRFSGLQFPNYSSELNVNALELDDSALYLCASSFAQLSGANVLTFGAGSRLTVL.

The chain employs TRBV10-3 and TRBJ1-3; the D gene is possibly TRBD1 (6 bases). The germline V gene has CDR1 ENHRY and CDR2 SYGVKD. The CDR3 runs to 14 residues. Trimming shortened V by 5 bases and J by 4 bases, and 12 bases separated the two germline ends. CDR3 in DNA: TGTGCCATCAGTCCCGGGACACCCGGAAACACCATATATTTT. It codes for CAISPGTPGNTIYF.

The rearrangement joins TRBV20-1 to TRBJ2-5; D possibly corresponds to TRBD2 (6 bases). Trimming cost V 3 bases and J 4 bases, with 6 bases left between them. The CDR3 is made up of 11 amino acids. Germline CDR1 DFQATT, CDR2 SNEGSKA (reference sequence). The CDR3 DNA sequence: TGCAGTGCTAGCGGGAGAGAGACCCAGTACTTC. Protein sequence: CSASGRETQYF.

This clonotype came up once. This chain joins TRBV9 and TRBJ2-5, with 9 bases lining up with TRBD2. There are 14 residues in the CDR3. The trim removed 3 bases at V and 7 bases at J, leaving 7 bases unmatched. Germline V CDR1 and CDR2: SGDLS, YYNGEE. CDR3 in DNA: TGTGCCAGCAGCGCCGGACTAGCGAAGGGGACCCAGTACTTC. Its protein product is CASSAGLAKGTQYF.

J is TRBJ2-7 and V is TRBV4-1; no firm D call. CDR1 is MGHRA, CDR2 YSYEKL, per germline. This CDR3 has 16 amino acids. Trimming removed 1 base at V and 0 bases at J, with 13 bases between. CDR3 sequence reads: CASSQGWAGTSYEQYF. Here the CDR3 DNA reads TGCGCCAGCAGCCAAGGGTGGGCAGGAACCTCCTACGAGCAGTACTTC.

The chain joins TRBV5-1 to TRBJ2-5, with D unclear. The CDR3 has 14 residues. The germline V gene has CDR1 SGHRS and CDR2 YFSETQ. The germline V and J ends were trimmed by 0 bases and 1 base, with 7 bases remaining between them. The CDR3 spells CASSLGPPQETQYF. Written as DNA, the CDR3 is TGCGCCAGCAGCTTGGGGCCGCCCCAAGAGACCCAGTACTTC.

To note about this clonotype: A much larger clone differs from this one at a single base, so this may be a read error. V gene TRBV15 combines with J gene TRBJ2-1; no clear D. Germline V gives CDR1 LNHNV, CDR2 YYDKDF (reference sequence). The CDR3 covers 15 residues. The CDR3 sequence: CATSRGSVGYNEQLF. The CDR3 region has the DNA TGTGCCACCAGTCGAGGAAGTGTCGGCTACAATGAGCAGCTCTTC.

The chain couples TRBV20-1 to TRBJ2-4; 7 bases line up with TRBD2. V lost 6 bases and J lost 2; bases outside the gene matches: 10. This CDR3 is 15 amino acids long. CDR1 is DFQATT and CDR2 is SNEGSKA in the germline V gene (reference sequence). CDR3: CSAGEAGDPKNIQYF. In DNA, the CDR3 is TGCAGTGCCGGGGAGGCGGGAGACCCCAAAAACATTCAGTACTTC.

This clonotype was seen just once. This chain connects TRBV20-1 to TRBJ1-1, with D perhaps matching TRBD1 (6 bases). Germline V gene data show CDR1 as DFQATT and CDR2 as SNEGSKA (reference sequence). Trimming shortened V by 3 bases and J by 1 base, and 12 bases separated the two germline ends. This CDR3 region has 14 residues. CDR3 in amino acids: CSASKGGPNTEAFF. The CDR3 DNA reads as TGCAGTGCTAGTAAGGGGGGCCCGAACACTGAAGCTTTCTTT.

The chain uses TRBV9 and TRBJ2-5; 9 bases line up with TRBD2. The J segment lost 1 base and the V segment lost 4 bases, leaving 5 bases of the junction unmatched. This CDR3 comprises 15 residues. CDR1 is SGDLS and CDR2 is YYNGEE in the germline V gene. The CDR3 nucleotides read TGTGCCAGCAGCCCAGCGACTAGCGGCCAAGAGACCCAGTACTTC. It is translated as CASSPATSGQETQYF.

V and J are TRBV27 and TRBJ2-1; 11 bases agree with TRBD2. This CDR3 has 17 residues. The V and J ends lost 3 bases and 9 bases, in that order; junction bases with no gene match: 13. CDR1 is MNHEY and CDR2 is SMNVEV in the germline V gene (reference sequence). Here the CDR3 DNA reads TGTGCCAGCAGTTTGGGGACTAGCGGTTCTGGGCGGCGTGAGCAGTTCTTC. It is translated as CASSLGTSGSGRREQFF.

The chain's CDR3 is CASSSARSTQYF. The CDR3 DNA reads TGTGCCAGCAGTTCGGCACGATCGACCCAGTACTTC. J is TRBJ2-5 and V is TRBV6-6; D remains unclear. V dropped 4 bases and J dropped 7 bases, with 10 bases sitting between them. The CDR3 sequence is 12 residues long. CDR1 and CDR2 (germline): MNHNY, SVGAGI (reference sequence).

This clonotype showed up just a few times. The V and J genes are TRBV2 and TRBJ2-7; a possible D gene is TRBD2 (6 bases). Germline V gene data show CDR1 as SNHLY and CDR2 as FYNNEI. V was pared by 5 bases and J by 5 bases, with 22 bases between. The CDR3 is 16 amino acids. This CDR3 reads CASSPIRGGSGNEQYF. In nucleotides, the CDR3 is TGTGCCAGCAGTCCCATCCGTGGGGGGTCGGGGAACGAGCAGTACTTC.